The clone carrying this TCR beta chain was detected only once. The ends were cut back, 2 bases at V and 2 bases at J, with 6 bases in the middle. Per the germline V gene, CDR1 is SNHLY and CDR2 is FYNNEI. This CDR3 comprises 13 residues. These data come from a study of blood T cell repertoires in COVID-19. For the study at large: Sample material is recorded as cDNA or gDNA derived from T cells, B-cell-depleted T cells, or PBMCs.

Original processing notes: Using reference gene primer amplification, nucleated cell counts were estimated. Assay used: immunoSEQ multiplex PCR; TCRdb lists only in-frame clones, some missing. The D gene and trimming were derived from the DNA, and the V and J assignments and clone size from that table. There are 250,000 to 400,000 clones in the sample; about nine tenths occur only once, and 1% lies in the top ten. V is TRBV2 and J is TRBJ2-5; tentative D call: TRBD2 (5 bases). This TCR derives from a man aged 45 to 65 with active or convalescent COVID-19. The sample comprised peripheral blood. The CDR3 coding sequence is TGTGCCAGCAGTGAAATAGCGCAAGAGACCCAGTACTTC. Translated, it gives CASSEIAQETQYF.